This T cell receptor beta chain was documented in a study of PD-1 blockade in classical Hodgkin lymphoma. Study context: Patients were infused with nivolumab 3 mg/kg every 2 weeks. General study results and limits: The baseline diversity of complete responders showed similarity to that of newly diagnosed patients. Newly diagnosed patients were reported to start with lower TCR diversity than healthy donors.

Note on this clone: Its antigen is unknown.

Only in-frame clones appear in the TCRdb table, and some are missing; sequencing was by immunoSEQ multiplex PCR. The sample lists almost 95,000 clones, over 80% occurring once. The time point here: cycle 4 day 1 (C4D1), after more than 5 weeks of nivolumab. All trial patients relapsed after autologous stem cell transplantation. Complete response, partial response or progressive disease constituted the best responses recorded. The receptor comes from a human donor with classical Hodgkin lymphoma. The material was peripheral blood mononuclear cells (PBMCs), obtained before the fourth cycle of nivolumab.

The CDR3: CASSLGQTYNEQFF. CDR3 DNA sequence: TGTGCCAGCAGCTTGGGACAGACCTACAATGAGCAGTTCTTC. This sequence joins TRBV9 and TRBJ2-1; 7 positions match TRBD1. V lost 4 bases, J lost 2 bases, and 3 bases stayed unmatched. This CDR3 contains 14 residues. From germline, CDR1 is SGDLS and CDR2 YYNGEE.